This paragraph covers one T cell receptor (beta chain) sequence. How the authors handled the data: Amplification with reference gene primers provided the estimates of nucleated cell counts. The method was immunoSEQ multiplex PCR; TCRdb's version includes in-frame clones alone and lacks a portion of them. The DNA gave D and trimming, while V, J and clone size come from that table. The sample shows tens of thousands of clones, roughly 89% of them seen only once. This record comes from a study of blood T cell repertoires in COVID-19. Study at large: Acute-phase and convalescent COVID-19 samples originated in the United States, Italy and Spain. The analysed material was cDNA or gDNA that came from T cells, B-cell-depleted T cells, or PBMCs.

What was sequenced was peripheral blood. The TCR was taken from a woman aged 50 to 60 with acute or convalescent COVID-19.

CDR3 in DNA: TGTGCCAGCAGCTTACATGGTAGCGGGGAGCTGTTTTTT. It yields the protein CASSLHGSGELFF. The chain links TRBV11-3 to TRBJ2-2, with D hard to call. The V and J ends lost 2 bases and 7 bases respectively, with 8 bases between them. Germline lookup yields CDR1 SGHNT and CDR2 YENEEA. The length of the CDR3 is 13 residues.